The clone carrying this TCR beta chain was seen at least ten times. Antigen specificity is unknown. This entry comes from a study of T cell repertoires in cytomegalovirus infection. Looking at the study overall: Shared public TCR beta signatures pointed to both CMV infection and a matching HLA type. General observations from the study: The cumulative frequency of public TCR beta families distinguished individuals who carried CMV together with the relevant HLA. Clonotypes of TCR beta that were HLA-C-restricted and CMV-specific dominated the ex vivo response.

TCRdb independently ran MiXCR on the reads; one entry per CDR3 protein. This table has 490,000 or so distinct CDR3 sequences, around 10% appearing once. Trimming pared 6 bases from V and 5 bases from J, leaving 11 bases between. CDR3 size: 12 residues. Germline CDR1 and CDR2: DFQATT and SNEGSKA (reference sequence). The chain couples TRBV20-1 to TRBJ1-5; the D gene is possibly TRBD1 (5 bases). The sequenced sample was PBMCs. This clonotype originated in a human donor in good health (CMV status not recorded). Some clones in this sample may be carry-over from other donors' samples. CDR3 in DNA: TGCAGTGCCACTGGGGGGGATCAGCCCCAGCATTTT. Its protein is CSATGGDQPQHF.